The entry below describes one T cell receptor (beta chain). Amplification used 60 Vbeta primers and 13 Jbeta primers. Assay: immunoSEQ multiplex PCR; the TCRdb copy retains only in-frame clones and omits some. Its listing shows about 75,000 clones. The sample comes from a study of cytomegalovirus exposure and HLA in healthy donors. The sequenced material came from PBMCs. This sequence was found in a man aged 35-49 years in good health and CMV-seronegative.

CDR3 sequence (DNA): TGTGCCAGTAGTCCCGGGGGGGGACAGGGCGGCGACTATGGCTACACCTTC. This translates into CASSPGGGQGGDYGYTF. This chain uses TRBV19 with TRBJ1-2; 9 nucleotides agree with TRBD1. The CDR3 is made up of 17 amino acids. Germline lookup yields CDR1 LNHDA and CDR2 SQIVND (reference sequence). The J segment lost 3 bases and the V segment lost 5 bases, leaving 13 bases of the junction unmatched.